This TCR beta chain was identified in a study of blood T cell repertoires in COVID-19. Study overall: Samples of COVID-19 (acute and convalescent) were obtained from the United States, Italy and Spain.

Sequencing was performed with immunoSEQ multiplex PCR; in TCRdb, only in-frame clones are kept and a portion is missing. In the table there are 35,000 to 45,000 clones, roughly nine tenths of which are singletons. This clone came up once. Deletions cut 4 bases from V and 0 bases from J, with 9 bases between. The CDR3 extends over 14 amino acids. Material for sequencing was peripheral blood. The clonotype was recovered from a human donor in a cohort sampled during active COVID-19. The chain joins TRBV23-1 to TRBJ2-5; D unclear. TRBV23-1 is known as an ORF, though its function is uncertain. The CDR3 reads CASSLLLYQETQYF. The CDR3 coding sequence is TGCGCCAGCAGTCTCCTATTATACCAAGAGACCCAGTACTTC.